These 7 T cell receptor beta chains originate from one sample sequenced in a study of CD8 T cells in ankylosing spondylitis. Using its own MiXCR run on the 5' RACE reads, TCRdb lists one record per CDR3 protein. This sample carries hundreds of thousands of distinct CDR3 sequences, around 20% of them seen once, and the ten largest clones take roughly 4%. Sequencing was carried out using blood, either unsorted or a sorted T cell fraction (not recorded which). The source of these receptors is a female donor with ankylosing spondylitis or in good health (not recorded which).

The rearrangement uses TRBV10-3 and TRBJ2-7, with D possibly being TRBD1 (5 bases). Germline CDR1 ENHRY, CDR2 SYGVKD. With 0 bases removed from V and 12 bases from J, the gap between germline ends came to 12 bases. The CDR3 extends over 12 amino acids. The CDR3 reads CAISESGQSLYF. The CDR3 DNA follows: TGTGCCATCAGTGAGTCGGGGCAGTCCTTGTACTTC.

In its sample, this clonotype was seen a few times. The chain carries TRBV5-1 and TRBJ2-2; 9 bases are a match to TRBD2. Germline CDR1 and CDR2: SGHRS and YFSETQ. The CDR3 is 16 amino acids. Trimming took 4 bases from V and 8 from J; bases not matched to a gene: 12. The CDR3 DNA follows: TGCGCCAGCAGCCCTCGGACTAGCGAGGCAACGGGGGAGCTGTTTTTT. Protein sequence: CASSPRTSEATGELFF.

This clonotype was counted a few times. The chain couples TRBV20-1 to TRBJ2-7, with TRBD1 matching over 8 bases. Germline loops: CDR1 DFQATT, CDR2 SNEGSKA (reference sequence). The CDR3 sequence is 16 residues long. J was trimmed by 2 bases and V by 0 bases; bases with no gene match: 9. Written as DNA, the CDR3 is TGCAGTGCTAGAGATGGGAGGACAGGGATCCCCTACGAGCAGTACTTC. This sequence encodes CSARDGRTGIPYEQYF.

This clonotype was counted ten times or more. The V gene is TRBV10-3, the J gene TRBJ2-5; TRBD1 might be the D (6 bases). CDR3 size: 15 residues. The V end was cut by 6 bases, the J end by 1 base, with 15 bases between. The germline V gene has CDR1 ENHRY and CDR2 SYGVKD. CDR3 coding DNA: TGTGCCATCAGCCGGACTGGGGGCCTCCAAGAGACCCAGTACTTC. Residues: CAISRTGGLQETQYF.

The gene calls are TRBV12-5 and TRBJ2-7; D is possibly TRBD1 or TRBD2 (5 bases each). Trimming removed 5 bases at V and 3 bases at J, with 17 bases between. CDR3 length: 15 residues. Germline V gene lookup returns CDR1 LGHNT and CDR2 FRNRAP. The CDR3 loop reads CASGPGHGTNYEQYF. Written as DNA, the CDR3 is TGTGCTAGTGGTCCTGGACACGGGACGAACTACGAGCAGTACTTC. Supplemented by reference TRBV12-5 and TRBJ2-7, the full variable domain reads DARVTQTPRHKVTEMGQEVTMRCQPILGHNTVFWYRQTMMQGLELLAYFRNRAPLDDSGMPKDRFSAEMPDATLATLKIQPSEPRDSAVYFCASGPGHGTNYEQYFGPGTRLTVT.

The chain employs TRBV12-3 or TRBV12-4 and TRBJ2-1; tentatively, D is TRBD2 (7 bases). This CDR3 has 17 residues. The germline V and J ends were trimmed by 3 bases and 7 bases, with 22 bases remaining between them. CDR3: CASSFKIRGANGNEQFF. The DNA for the CDR3 is TGTGCCAGCAGTTTTAAAATCCGGGGGGCGAACGGGAATGAGCAGTTCTTC.

This clonotype was found a few times. The V gene is TRBV11-2, the J gene TRBJ1-4, with 7 bases matching TRBD1. CDR3 size: 15 residues. Losses at the gene ends were 1 base for V and 7 bases for J; bases not matched to a gene: 6. In germline, CDR1 is SGHAT, CDR2 FQNNGV. The CDR3 loop reads CASSLVGGRGEKLFF. The CDR3 DNA reads as TGTGCCAGCAGCTTAGTAGGGGGCAGGGGTGAAAAACTGTTTTTT.